One sample yielded the 19 T cell receptor beta chains listed below, sequenced in a study of blood T cells in healthy people across ages. The authors ran a second PCR of 7 to 11 cycles using a sample-barcoded 5' primer and a J-beta primer mix. TCRdb recomputed calls from the 5' RACE reads with MiXCR, one row per CDR3 protein. The sample comprises approximately 800,000 distinct CDR3 sequences, roughly 56% of which are singletons, and roughly 24% rests with the top ten. The source material was blood. The receptors come from a middle-aged man in good health.

The V and J genes are TRBV9 and TRBJ2-7; the match to TRBD2 covers 8 bases. This CDR3 has 14 residues. The V gene's germline CDR1 is SGDLS and CDR2 YYNGEE. V was clipped by 6 bases and J by 6 bases; unmatched bases: 11. CDR3 sequence (DNA): TGTGCCAGCATCTCAGTCGGGGGGGAAGGCGAGCAGTACTTC. This sequence encodes CASISVGGEGEQYF.

The genes are TRBV12-3 or TRBV12-4 and TRBJ2-1; a weak D match, TRBD2 (5 bases). V was pared by 1 base and J by 8 bases, with 12 bases between. This CDR3 comprises 14 residues. CDR3 DNA sequence: TGTGCCAGCAGTTTAGGGCGGGTGGTACATGAGCAGTTCTTC. This codes for CASSLGRVVHEQFF.

The J gene is TRBJ2-1, the V gene TRBV20-1, with TRBD2 as a possible D gene (5 bases). Germline V gene sequence: CDR1 DFQATT, CDR2 SNEGSKA (reference sequence). The CDR3 length is 11 residues. Deletions cut 4 bases from V and 12 bases from J, with 13 bases between. The DNA for the CDR3 is TGCAGTGCTAACCTAGGAGGACCGCAGTTCTTC. Protein: CSANLGGPQFF.

V and J are TRBV29-1 and TRBJ1-2; D uncertain. The CDR3 is 12 amino acids. The germline CDR1 and CDR2 sequences are SQVTM and ANQGSEA. The chain's CDR3 is CSGRTSPDGYTF. In DNA form, the CDR3 reads TGCAGTGGTCGAACAAGTCCTGATGGCTACACCTTC.

The chain has TRBV28 and TRBJ2-2; D is possibly TRBD2 (6 bases). Per germline, CDR1 MDHEN and CDR2 SYDVKM. V was clipped by 4 bases and J by 4 bases, with 13 bases between them. This CDR3 spans 15 amino acids. CDR3 DNA: TGTGCCAGCAGTTCCCGACTCGGGGGCACCGGGGAGCTGTTTTTT. The encoded protein is CASSSRLGGTGELFF.

V is TRBV5-1 and J is TRBJ1-2; D is perhaps TRBD1 (5 bases). Germline loops: CDR1 SGHRS, CDR2 YFSETQ. Trimming took off 0 bases at V and 5 bases at J, with 14 bases between the two ends. This CDR3 has 15 amino acids. The CDR3 DNA reads as TGCGCCAGCAGCTTGGAGGAGGGGTTATGGTATGGCTACACCTTC. Translation gives CASSLEEGLWYGYTF. The full variable domain, completed using reference TRBV5-1 and TRBJ1-2, is KAGVTQTPRYLIKTRGQQVTLSCSPISGHRSVSWYQQTPGQGLQFLFEYFSETQRNKGNFPGRFSGRQFSNSRSEMNVSTLELGDSALYLCASSLEEGLWYGYTFGSGTRLTVV.

V is TRBV12-3 or TRBV12-4 and J is TRBJ2-1, with 12 bases identical to TRBD2. V lost 7 bases, J lost 5 bases, and 3 bases stayed unmatched. CDR3 length: 14 amino acids. This chain's CDR3 is CASTRTSGDNEQFF. The CDR3 DNA sequence: TGTGCCAGCACCAGGACTAGCGGGGACAATGAGCAGTTCTTC.

This clonotype was detected a few times. This chain uses TRBV28 with TRBJ2-5; weak D call: TRBD1 (6 bases). Germline V gene data show CDR1 as MDHEN and CDR2 as SYDVKM. V was clipped by 8 bases and J by 3 bases, with 13 bases between them. The CDR3 is 13 residues long. The DNA for the CDR3 is TGTGCCAGCGTAATGGCAGGGGAAGAGACCCAGTACTTC. As protein: CASVMAGEETQYF.

This chain joins TRBV10-3 and TRBJ2-5; TRBD1 matches 9 bases. Looked up from germline, CDR1 is ENHRY and CDR2 is SYGVKD. The V gene end was trimmed by 7 bases and the J gene end by 5 bases; junction bases not matched to a gene: 14. The CDR3 runs to 16 residues. The CDR3 reads CAIKSEGQGLSETQYF. For the CDR3, the DNA is TGTGCCATCAAATCTGAGGGACAGGGATTGTCGGAGACCCAGTACTTC.

This clonotype is medium-sized by share. A much more abundant neighbour one base away suggests this may be a read error. The chain carries TRBV29-1 and TRBJ2-1, with 7 bases lining up with TRBD1. The J call may be in error: the DNA end matches TRBJ2-7 better. Germline-derived CDR1 and CDR2 are SQVTM and ANQGSEA. This CDR3 is 14 amino acids long. The CDR3 loop is CSVMGTEDYNEQYF. CDR3 nucleotide sequence: TGCAGCGTCATGGGGACAGAGGATTACAATGAGCAGTACTTC.

The rearrangement uses TRBV5-5 and TRBJ2-4, with D maybe TRBD2 (5 bases). V was cut by 4 bases and J by 1 base, with 15 bases left in between. Looked up from germline, CDR1 is SGHKS and CDR2 is YYEKEE (reference sequence). The CDR3 has 16 amino acids. In DNA form, the CDR3 reads TGTGCCAGCAGCCCCCTCACCGGCGGGGCCAAAAACATTCAGTACTTC. It specifies CASSPLTGGAKNIQYF.

The chain is built from TRBV7-9 and TRBJ2-7, with D hard to call. This CDR3 spans 14 amino acids. V was shortened by 2 bases and J by 0 bases, with 8 bases between the two germline ends. Germline V CDR1 and CDR2: SEHNR, FQNEAQ (reference sequence). CDR3 bases: TGTGCCAGCAGCTTAAATTCGGCCTCCTACGAGCAGTACTTC. It specifies CASSLNSASYEQYF.

This clonotype was observed a few times. The chain is built from TRBV5-6 and TRBJ2-4, with D hard to call. Germline V CDR1 and CDR2: SGHDT, YYEEEE. V was trimmed by 2 bases and J by 5 bases, leaving 2 bases between them. CDR3 length: 11 residues. CDR3 loop: CASSFQNIQYF. The CDR3 coding sequence is TGTGCCAGCAGCTTTCAAAACATTCAGTACTTC.

V gene TRBV29-1 combines with J gene TRBJ1-2; maybe TRBD1 (6 bases). Germline CDR1 is SQVTM and CDR2 is ANQGSEA. Trimming removed 5 bases at V and 0 bases at J, with 16 bases between. This CDR3 has 15 residues. CDR3 in DNA: TGCAGCGTTCCCCTCAAGGGGGGACCTAACTATGGCTACACCTTC. Translated: CSVPLKGGPNYGYTF.

This chain connects TRBV3-1 to TRBJ2-4, with 10 bases matching TRBD2. The closer fit of TRBJ2-7 to the DNA end suggests the J call may be wrong. The CDR3 length is 15 residues. The germline CDR1 and CDR2 sequences are LGHDT and YNNKEL (reference sequence). The CDR3 sequence is CASSPQAGGPYEQYF. Written as DNA, the CDR3 is TGTGCCAGCAGCCCCCAAGCGGGAGGGCCGTACGAGCAGTACTTC.

This clonotype was observed a handful of times. This chain joins TRBV20-1 and TRBJ2-7; 7 bases fit TRBD1. Per the germline V gene, CDR1 is DFQATT and CDR2 is SNEGSKA (reference sequence). The V and J ends lost 3 bases and 1 base, in that order; junction bases with no gene match: 6. The CDR3 spans 14 residues. CDR3 in amino acids: CSASLGGASYEQYF. For the CDR3, the DNA is TGCAGTGCTAGTTTAGGGGGCGCTTCCTACGAGCAGTACTTC.

This chain uses TRBV7-9 with TRBJ2-1; D gene unclear. The CDR3 runs 14 residues. Trimming left V 1 base short and J 7 bases short, with 11 bases between. The germline V gene has CDR1 SEHNR and CDR2 FQNEAQ (reference sequence). The CDR3 loop reads CASSLVTSRNEQFF. As DNA, the CDR3 is TGTGCCAGCAGCTTAGTCACGTCTAGAAATGAGCAGTTCTTC.

The chain is built from TRBV6-2 or TRBV6-3 and TRBJ2-7; 9 bases agree with TRBD1. Germline assignment: CDR1 MNHEY and CDR2 SVGEGT. V shed 0 bases, J shed 3 bases, and the junction held 9 bases outside the gene matches. The CDR3 has 17 residues. The CDR3 protein is CASSYSIVAGQGYEQYF. DNA of the CDR3: TGTGCCAGCAGTTACTCGATAGTGGCGGGACAGGGCTACGAGCAGTACTTC.

This clonotype was recorded a few times. The chain links TRBV9 to TRBJ2-7; no definite D call. CDR1 and CDR2 from the germline V gene are SGDLS and YYNGEE. The CDR3 has 16 residues. V was clipped by 0 bases and J by 0 bases, with 13 bases between them. This CDR3 reads CASSVAAHGSSYEQYF. Here the CDR3 DNA reads TGTGCCAGCAGCGTAGCTGCGCACGGTAGCTCCTACGAGCAGTACTTC.